This T cell receptor (beta chain) was obtained from a study of CD8+ T cells in alopecia areata. Noted treatment: oral pan-JAK inhibitor, 5-10 mg twice daily. The CDR3 is 15 amino acids. Germline V gene data show CDR1 as SGDLS and CDR2 as YYNGEE. The ends lost 4 bases at V and 3 bases at J; junction bases unmatched: 7. TCR sequencing used cDNA made by reverse transcription of extracted RNA. The repertoire was sequenced with immunoSEQ multiplex PCR; TCRdb's copy has only in-frame clones and lacks some. The sample contains 200,000 to 250,000 clones, less than 65% of which appear only once. This chain joins TRBV9 and TRBJ2-1; the match to TRBD2 covers 7 bases. The clonotype comes from a human donor with alopecia areata. The starting material was CD4+ T cells sorted from blood, obtained at week 4, from a patient treated with tofacitinib. The CDR3 nucleotides are TGTGCCAGCAGCCCCCGGGAGCGGGGCTACAATGAGCAGTTCTTC. This codes for CASSPRERGYNEQFF.